This is a list of T cell receptor beta chains from one sample in a study of cytomegalovirus exposure and HLA in healthy donors. Assay used: immunoSEQ multiplex PCR; TCRdb lists only in-frame clones, some missing. The sample holds about 140,000 clones, 79% seen once. Material for sequencing was PBMCs. These receptors were taken from a man aged 18 to 30 in good health and CMV-seronegative. CDR3s include the opening cysteine and the closing phenylalanine or tryptophan. Fields, in order: CDR3 length, J gene, D gene, V gene, clone size, CDR3 protein, CDR3 DNA. D genes are given only for firm matches. Clone size is stated in some rows and not others, as once, few, many or a class when expanded.

CDR3 length: 15
J gene: TRBJ1-4
D gene: TRBD1
V gene: TRBV6-5
clone size: few
CDR3 protein: CASSYKTGTNEKLFF
CDR3 DNA: TGTGCCAGCAGTTACAAGACAGGGACTAATGAAAAACTGTTTTTT

CDR3 length: 16
J gene: TRBJ1-3
D gene: NA
V gene: TRBV9
clone size: NA
CDR3 protein: CASSVSLLPRVNTIYF
CDR3 DNA: TGTGCCAGCAGCGTAAGCCTCCTCCCCAGGGTAAACACCATATATTTT

CDR3 length: 19
J gene: TRBJ1-4
D gene: NA
V gene: TRBV4-3
clone size: once
CDR3 protein: CASSQGFTGNRATNEKLFF
CDR3 DNA: TGCGCCAGCAGCCAAGGCTTCACAGGAAACCGAGCAACTAATGAAAAACTGTTTTTT

CDR3 length: 16
J gene: TRBJ2-7
D gene: TRBD1
V gene: TRBV9
clone size: NA
CDR3 protein: CASSPVGQTGSYEQYF
CDR3 DNA: TGTGCCAGCAGCCCGGTAGGGCAGACAGGGTCCTACGAGCAGTACTTC

CDR3 length: 13
J gene: TRBJ2-7
D gene: NA
V gene: TRBV6-6
clone size: NA
CDR3 protein: CASRPPYRDEQYF
CDR3 DNA: TGTGCCAGCAGACCCCCCTACAGGGACGAGCAGTACTTC

CDR3 length: 15
J gene: TRBJ1-5
D gene: NA
V gene: TRBV21-1
clone size: few
CDR3 protein: CASSKYHMSNQPQHF
CDR3 DNA: TGTGCCAGCAGCAAATACCACATGAGCAATCAGCCCCAGCATTTT

CDR3 length: 14
J gene: TRBJ2-7
D gene: NA
V gene: TRBV19
clone size: once
CDR3 protein: CASSIRLAKSPQYF
CDR3 DNA: TGTGCCAGTAGTATAAGGCTAGCAAAGTCTCCGCAGTACTTC

CDR3 length: 15
J gene: TRBJ2-7
D gene: NA
V gene: TRBV5-6
clone size: few
CDR3 protein: CASSWTATSYWEQYF
CDR3 DNA: TGTGCCAGCAGCTGGACAGCCACTTCCTATTGGGAGCAGTACTTC

CDR3 length: 19
J gene: TRBJ2-7
D gene: NA
V gene: TRBV21-1
clone size: NA
CDR3 protein: CASSWGLDFDGGRSLWGYF
CDR3 DNA: TGTGCCAGCAGCTGGGGCCTTGATTTTGACGGGGGAAGATCACTTTGGGGGTACTTC

CDR3 length: 14
J gene: TRBJ2-7
D gene: TRBD1
V gene: TRBV6-5
clone size: few
CDR3 protein: CASSRGQGFTEQYF
CDR3 DNA: TGTGCCAGCAGCCGGGGACAGGGGTTCACAGAGCAGTACTTC